These T cell receptor beta chains were read from a single sample in a study of shared clonotypes between healthy human individuals. Here immunoSEQ multiplex PCR was the method, and the copy in TCRdb shows in-frame clones only, minus some. Seen here are roughly 2,500,000 clones, approximately 93% observed once, and the top ten hold more than 0.35%. Sequencing was done on a sample of naive CD4+ T cells from PBMCs. These receptors all come from a man in his late teens or twenties in good health. Some clones in this sample may be carry-over from other donors' samples. CDR3s include the opening cysteine and the closing phenylalanine or tryptophan. Each record gives: clone size, J gene, D gene, V gene, CDR3 DNA, CDR3 protein. A D gene is named only where the DNA matches it firmly. Some rows have no size entry. The others give once, few or many, or a class for an expanded clone.

>-|TRBJ1-5|-|TRBV5-1
TGCGCCAGCAGCTTGGAGAGTGTAGGCCAGCCCCAGCATTTT
CASSLESVGQPQHF
>-|TRBJ1-1|-|TRBV5-5
TGTGCCAGCAGCTTGGCACCGGGAGGGTACACTGAAGCTTTCTTT
CASSLAPGGYTEAFF
>-|TRBJ2-5|-|TRBV5-1
TGCGCCAGCAGCTTTTCGGGAGTCGGGGAGACCCAGTACTTC
CASSFSGVGETQYF
>-|TRBJ2-7|-|TRBV27
TGTGCCAGCAGCCCCCCGAGGGCCAGCTCCTACGAGCAGTACTTC
CASSPPRASSYEQYF
>-|TRBJ1-3|TRBD1|TRBV2
TGTGCCAGCAGTGCGGACAGGGGGTACGCCATATATTTT
CASSADRGYAIYF
>-|TRBJ2-2|TRBD2|TRBV5-1
TGCGCCAGCAGCTTGGAGCTAGCGGGAACCGGGGAGCTGTTTTTT
CASSLELAGTGELFF
>-|TRBJ1-2|TRBD1|TRBV19
TGTGCCAGTAAGCGAGCCCAGGGGGCCAACTATGGCTACACCTTC
CASKRAQGANYGYTF
>-|TRBJ1-5|-|TRBV19
TGTGCCAGTAGTATAGATCTATCCCCCCAGCATTTT
CASSIDLSPQHF
>-|TRBJ2-3|TRBD1|TRBV4-1
TGCGCCAGCAGCGCAAGACAGGGGCACACAGATACGCAGTATTTT
CASSARQGHTDTQYF
>-|TRBJ2-7|-|TRBV28
TGTGCCAGCAGTTTAGCAGGGAGGTACGAGCAGTACTTC
CASSLAGRYEQYF
>-|TRBJ2-1|TRBD2|TRBV10-3
TGTGCCATCAAGCCCCAGCGGGAGGGCGCTGAGCAGTTCTTC
CAIKPQREGAEQFF
>-|TRBJ2-7|TRBD2|TRBV7-7
TGTGCCAGCAGTTTCCCGAACCGGGACTACCCCTCCGAGCAGTACTTC
CASSFPNRDYPSEQYF
>-|TRBJ1-4|-|TRBV28
TGTGCCAGCAGTTTTGGGGACGGAATTACTAATGAAAAACTGTTTTTT
CASSFGDGITNEKLFF
>-|TRBJ1-2|-|TRBV2
TGTGCCAGCGCGTTCAGGACAGAGAACTATGGCTACACCTTC
CASAFRTENYGYTF
>-|TRBJ2-7|TRBD2|TRBV4-1
TGCGCCAGCAGCCCCACCCAAAGGACTAGCGGCTACGAGCAGTACTTC
CASSPTQRTSGYEQYF
>-|TRBJ2-1|-|TRBV5-1
TGCGCCAGCAGCTTAGGAGCAGGGGATAACAATGAGCAGTTCTTC
CASSLGAGDNNEQFF
>-|TRBJ1-2|-|TRBV19
TGTGCCAGTAGTAAGCCCGCCGGCAGTTTTATCTATGGCTACACCTTC
CASSKPAGSFIYGYTF
>-|TRBJ2-5|-|TRBV23-1
TGCGCCAGCAGTCTAAGCCCCTTCGGACAAGAGACCCAGTACTTC
CASSLSPFGQETQYF
>-|TRBJ2-1|-|TRBV9
TGTGCCAGCAGCGTAGGAGGACACCACTATAACAATGAGCAGTTCTTC
CASSVGGHHYNNEQFF
>-|TRBJ1-1|-|TRBV5-1
TGCGCCAGCAGCTCGGTACGGGGGGACACTGAAGCTTTCTTT
CASSSVRGDTEAFF
>-|TRBJ2-5|TRBD1|TRBV19
TGTGCCAGTAGCGGACAGGGCCAAGAGACCCAGTACTTC
CASSGQGQETQYF
>-|TRBJ2-2|TRBD2|TRBV6-1
TGTGCCAGCAAGGGGACTAGCGGGAGAGCCGGGGAGCTGTTTTTT
CASKGTSGRAGELFF
>-|TRBJ2-3|-|TRBV9
TGTGCCAGCAGCGTAGATGGCAACACAGATACGCAGTATTTT
CASSVDGNTDTQYF
>-|TRBJ2-1|-|TRBV7-2
TGTGCCAGCAGCTCATATGGCAATGAGCAGTTCTTC
CASSSYGNEQFF
>-|TRBJ2-1|-|TRBV19
TGTGCCAGTAGGGGGCCGGGGAATGAGCAGTTCTTC
CASRGPGNEQFF
>-|TRBJ2-3|-|TRBV18
TGTGCCAGCTCACCAATTGTTAAGTTCGTCAGCACAGATACGCAGTATTTT
CASSPIVKFVSTDTQYF
>-|TRBJ1-3|-|TRBV28
TGTGCCAGTACGGGCTCCTCTGGAAACACCATATATTTT
CASTGSSGNTIYF
>-|TRBJ2-5|TRBD2|TRBV5-1
TGCGCCAGCAGCTCGACTAGCGGGAGCGGTGTGGAGACCCAGTACTTC
CASSSTSGSGVETQYF
>-|TRBJ1-4|TRBD1|TRBV6-1
TGTGCCAGCCGTGGATCACAGGGGGCGCGGGAAAGAGAAAAACTGTTTTTT
CASRGSQGAREREKLFF
>-|TRBJ2-2|-|TRBV28
TGTGCCAGCAGTTCTCTTCGCAGGGCGTCAGGGAACACCGGGGAGCTGTTTTTT
CASSSLRRASGNTGELFF
>-|TRBJ1-1|-|TRBV5-5
TGTGCCAGCAGCCCGACGGTGGGGAACACTGAAGCTTTCTTT
CASSPTVGNTEAFF
>-|TRBJ1-3|-|TRBV6-6
TGTGCCAGCAGGCAAACAGGGTTCGCCGGAAACACCATATATTTT
CASRQTGFAGNTIYF
>-|TRBJ2-2|TRBD1|TRBV19
TGTGCCACACAAAACACAGGGGGCACCGGGGAGCTGTTTTTT
CATQNTGGTGELFF
>-|TRBJ2-7|-|TRBV29-1
TGCAGCGTTGAAGCGGGGCCCCCCTACGAGCAGTACTTC
CSVEAGPPYEQYF
>-|TRBJ2-3|-|TRBV27
TGTGCCAGCAGGACTACTTTCACAGATACGCAGTATTTT
CASRTTFTDTQYF
>-|TRBJ2-7|-|TRBV7-2
TGTGCCAGCAGCTTAGTAGGTCCAGGACCCTACGAGCAGTACTTC
CASSLVGPGPYEQYF
>-|TRBJ1-1|TRBD1|TRBV14
TGTGCCAGCAGCCTGTCTGGGGACAGGAGGAACACTGAAGCTTTCTTT
CASSLSGDRRNTEAFF
>-|TRBJ2-3|TRBD2|TRBV28
TGTGCCAGCAGTTTAGCGGGAGGTCGCACAGATACGCAGTATTTT
CASSLAGGRTDTQYF
>once|TRBJ2-7|TRBD2|TRBV6-5
TGTGCCAGCAAACAACTAGCGGGAGGGCCCTACGAGCAGTACTTC
CASKQLAGGPYEQYF
>once|TRBJ2-3|-|TRBV9
TGTGCCAGCAGCGTAGGGGGAGGAGGGAAGGGAGATACGCAGTATTTT
CASSVGGGGKGDTQYF
>-|TRBJ2-7|TRBD1|TRBV7-6
TGTGCCAGCAGCAGGGGGACAGAATACGAGCAGTACTTC
CASSRGTEYEQYF